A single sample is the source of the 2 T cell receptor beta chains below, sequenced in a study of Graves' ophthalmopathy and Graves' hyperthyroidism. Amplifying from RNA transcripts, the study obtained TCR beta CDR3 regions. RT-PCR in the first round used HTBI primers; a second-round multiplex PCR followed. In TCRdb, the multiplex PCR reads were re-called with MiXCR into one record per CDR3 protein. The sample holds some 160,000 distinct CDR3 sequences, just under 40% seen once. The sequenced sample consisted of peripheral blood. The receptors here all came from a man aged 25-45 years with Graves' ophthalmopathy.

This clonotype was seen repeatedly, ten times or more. DNA for the CDR3: TGTGCCAGCAGTTTAGACAGGGGCGAGCAGTACTTC. Its protein product is CASSLDRGEQYF. The chain is built from TRBV9 and TRBJ2-7, with 8 positions matching TRBD1. Per germline, CDR1 SGDLS and CDR2 YYNGEE. With V trimmed by 5 bases and J by 6 bases, 4 bases remained unmatched. The CDR3 is 12 residues long. The variable domain in full, with the rest retrieved from reference TRBV9 and TRBJ2-7, is DSGVTQTPKHLITATGQRVTLRCSPRSGDLSVYWYQQSLDQGLQFLIQYYNGEERAKGNILERFSAQQFPDLHSELNLSSLELGDSALYFCASSLDRGEQYFGPGTRLTVT.

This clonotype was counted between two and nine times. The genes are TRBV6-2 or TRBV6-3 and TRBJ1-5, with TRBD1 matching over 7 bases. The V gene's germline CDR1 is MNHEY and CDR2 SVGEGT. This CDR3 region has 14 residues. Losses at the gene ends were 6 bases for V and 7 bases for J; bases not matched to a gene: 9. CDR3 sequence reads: CASSLDRAYQPQHF. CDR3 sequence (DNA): TGTGCCAGCAGCCTAGACAGGGCGTACCAGCCCCAGCATTTT.